In its sample, the clone carrying this TCR beta chain was seen once. Per the germline V gene, CDR1 is SNHLY and CDR2 is FYNNEI. Trimming shortened V by 7 bases and J by 1 base, and 6 bases separated the two germline ends. The CDR3 spans 12 residues. This record belongs to a study of blood T cell repertoires in COVID-19. At the level of the study: Sources were T cells, B-cell-depleted T cells, or PBMCs; the material itself was cDNA or gDNA.

Clinical histories supplied by participants themselves formed the basis of cohort assignment. Authors' methods: By means of reference gene primer amplification, nucleated cell counts were estimated. Assay: immunoSEQ multiplex PCR; the TCRdb copy retains only in-frame clones and omits some. V, J and clone size were drawn from that table, and D and trimming were deduced from the DNA. Here the sample spans 200,000 or so clones, 80% to 90% being singletons. V usage is TRBV2 and J usage is TRBJ2-3; D uncertain. This TCR derives from a woman in her 40s with acute COVID-19. The sequenced material came from PBMCs or T cells enriched from blood (not recorded which). The CDR3 DNA reads as TGTGCCAGCATTATTGGCACAGATACGCAGTATTTT. The encoded protein is CASIIGTDTQYF.